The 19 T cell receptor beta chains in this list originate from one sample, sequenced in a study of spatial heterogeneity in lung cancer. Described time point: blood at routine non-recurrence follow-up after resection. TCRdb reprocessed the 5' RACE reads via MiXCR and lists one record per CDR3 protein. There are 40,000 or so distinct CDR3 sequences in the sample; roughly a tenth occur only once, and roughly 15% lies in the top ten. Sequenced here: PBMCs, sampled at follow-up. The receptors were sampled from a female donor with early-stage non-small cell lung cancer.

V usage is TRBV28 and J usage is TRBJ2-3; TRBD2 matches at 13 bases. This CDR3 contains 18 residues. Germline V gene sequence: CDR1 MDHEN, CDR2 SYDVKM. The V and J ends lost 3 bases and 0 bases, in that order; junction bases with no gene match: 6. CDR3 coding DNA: TGTGCCAGCAGTTTCTCGGGACTAGCGGGGCAGAGCACAGATACGCAGTATTTT. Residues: CASSFSGLAGQSTDTQYF.

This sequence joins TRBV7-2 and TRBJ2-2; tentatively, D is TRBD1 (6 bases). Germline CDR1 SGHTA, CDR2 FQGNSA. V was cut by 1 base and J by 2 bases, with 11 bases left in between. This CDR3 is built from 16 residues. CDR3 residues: CASSLVGTPNTGELFF. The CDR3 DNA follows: TGTGCCAGCAGCTTAGTCGGGACACCTAACACCGGGGAGCTGTTTTTT. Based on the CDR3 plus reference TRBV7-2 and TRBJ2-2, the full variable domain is GAGVSQSPSNKVTEKGKDVELRCDPISGHTALYWYRQSLGQGLEFLIYFQGNSAPDKSGLPSDRFSAERTGGSVSTLTIQRTQQEDSAVYLCASSLVGTPNTGELFFGEGSRLTVL.

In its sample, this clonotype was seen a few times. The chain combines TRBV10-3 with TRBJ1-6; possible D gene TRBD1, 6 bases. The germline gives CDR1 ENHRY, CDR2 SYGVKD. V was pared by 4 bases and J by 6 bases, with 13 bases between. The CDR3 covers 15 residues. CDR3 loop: CAISAVGRGNSPLHF. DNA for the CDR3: TGTGCCATCAGTGCAGTGGGCAGGGGTAATTCACCCCTCCACTTT.

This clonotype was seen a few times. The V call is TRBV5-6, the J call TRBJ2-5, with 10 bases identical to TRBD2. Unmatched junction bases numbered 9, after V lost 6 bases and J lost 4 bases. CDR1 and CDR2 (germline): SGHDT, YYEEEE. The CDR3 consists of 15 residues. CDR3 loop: CASNNPLAGIETQYF. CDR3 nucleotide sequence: TGTGCCAGCAACAACCCACTAGCGGGGATAGAGACCCAGTACTTC.

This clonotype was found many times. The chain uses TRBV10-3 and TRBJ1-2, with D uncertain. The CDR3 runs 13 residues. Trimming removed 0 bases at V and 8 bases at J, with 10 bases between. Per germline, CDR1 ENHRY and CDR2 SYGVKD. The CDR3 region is CAISESAGSGYTF. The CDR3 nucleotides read TGTGCCATCAGTGAGTCGGCAGGCAGCGGCTACACCTTC.

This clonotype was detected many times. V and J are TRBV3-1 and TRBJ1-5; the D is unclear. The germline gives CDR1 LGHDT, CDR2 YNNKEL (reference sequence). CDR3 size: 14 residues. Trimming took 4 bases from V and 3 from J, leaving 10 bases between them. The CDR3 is CASSPGMFNQPQHF. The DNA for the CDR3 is TGTGCCAGCAGCCCGGGCATGTTCAATCAGCCCCAGCATTTT.

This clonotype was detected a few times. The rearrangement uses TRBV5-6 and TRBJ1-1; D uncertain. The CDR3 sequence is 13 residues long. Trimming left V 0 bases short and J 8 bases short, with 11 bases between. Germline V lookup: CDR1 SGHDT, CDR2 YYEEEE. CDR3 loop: CASSLVGVREAFF. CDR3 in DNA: TGTGCCAGCAGCTTGGTCGGAGTCCGGGAAGCTTTCTTT.

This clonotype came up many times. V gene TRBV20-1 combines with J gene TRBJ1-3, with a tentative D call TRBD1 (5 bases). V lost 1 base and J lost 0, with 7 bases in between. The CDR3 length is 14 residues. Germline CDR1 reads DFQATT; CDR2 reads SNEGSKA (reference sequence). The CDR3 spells CSARGQPSGNTIYF. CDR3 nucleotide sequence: TGCAGTGCTAGAGGACAGCCCTCTGGAAACACCATATATTTT.

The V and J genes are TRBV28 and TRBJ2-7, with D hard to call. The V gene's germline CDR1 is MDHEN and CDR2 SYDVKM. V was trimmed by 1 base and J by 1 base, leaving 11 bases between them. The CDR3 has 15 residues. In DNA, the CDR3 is TGTGCCAGCAGTTTATTACCTACGGATTCCTACGAGCAGTACTTC. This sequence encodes CASSLLPTDSYEQYF.

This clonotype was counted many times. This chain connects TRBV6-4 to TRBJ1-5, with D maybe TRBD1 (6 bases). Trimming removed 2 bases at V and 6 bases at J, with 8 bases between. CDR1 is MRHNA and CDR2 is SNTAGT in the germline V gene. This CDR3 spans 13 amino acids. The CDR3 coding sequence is TGTGCCAGCAGTGACCGAGGGGGTCAGCCCCAGCATTTT. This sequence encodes CASSDRGGQPQHF.

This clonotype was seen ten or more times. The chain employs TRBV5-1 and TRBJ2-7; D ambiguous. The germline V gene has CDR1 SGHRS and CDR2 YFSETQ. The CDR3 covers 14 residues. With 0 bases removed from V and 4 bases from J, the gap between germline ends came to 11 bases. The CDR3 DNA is TGCGCCAGCAGCTTGGGTACCCTAGGATACGAGCAGTACTTC. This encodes CASSLGTLGYEQYF.

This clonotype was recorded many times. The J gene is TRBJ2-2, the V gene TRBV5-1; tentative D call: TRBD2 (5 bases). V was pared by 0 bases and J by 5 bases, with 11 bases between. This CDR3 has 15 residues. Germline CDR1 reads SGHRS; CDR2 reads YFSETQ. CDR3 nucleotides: TGCGCCAGCAGCTTGGACCCCCCGGGGACCGGGGAGCTGTTTTTT. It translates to CASSLDPPGTGELFF.

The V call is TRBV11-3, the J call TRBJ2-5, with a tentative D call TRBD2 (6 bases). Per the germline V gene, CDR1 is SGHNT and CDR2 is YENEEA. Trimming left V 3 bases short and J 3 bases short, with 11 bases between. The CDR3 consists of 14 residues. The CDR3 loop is CASSFGGDKETQYF. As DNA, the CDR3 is TGTGCCAGCAGCTTCGGGGGAGATAAAGAGACCCAGTACTTC. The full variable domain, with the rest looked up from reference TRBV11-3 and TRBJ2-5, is EAGVVQSPRYKIIEKKQPVAFWCNPISGHNTLYWYLQNLGQGPELLIRYENEEAVDDSQLPKDRFSAERLKGVDSTLKIQPAELGDSAVYLCASSFGGDKETQYFGPGTRLLVL.

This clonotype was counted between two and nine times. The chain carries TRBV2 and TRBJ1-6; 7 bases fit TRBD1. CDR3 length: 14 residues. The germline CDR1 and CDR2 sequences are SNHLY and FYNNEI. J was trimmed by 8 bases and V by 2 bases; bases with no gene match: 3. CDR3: CASSEQGGDSPLHF. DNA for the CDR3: TGTGCCAGCAGTGAACAGGGGGGTGATTCACCCCTCCACTTT.

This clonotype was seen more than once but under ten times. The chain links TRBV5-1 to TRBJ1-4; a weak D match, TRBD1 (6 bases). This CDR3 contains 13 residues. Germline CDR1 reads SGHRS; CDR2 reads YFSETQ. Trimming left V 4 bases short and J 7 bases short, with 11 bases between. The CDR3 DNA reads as TGCGCCAGCAGCGGACAGCCGGGTGAAAAACTGTTTTTT. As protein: CASSGQPGEKLFF.

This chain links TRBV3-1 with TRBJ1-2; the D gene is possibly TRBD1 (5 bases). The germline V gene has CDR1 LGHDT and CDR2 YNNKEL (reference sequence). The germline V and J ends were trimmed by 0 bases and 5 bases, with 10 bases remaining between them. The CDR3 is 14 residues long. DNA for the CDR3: TGTGCCAGCAGCCAAGAAAGGGGAGAGTATGGCTACACCTTC. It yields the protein CASSQERGEYGYTF. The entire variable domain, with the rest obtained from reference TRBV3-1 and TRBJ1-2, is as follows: DTAVSQTPKYLVTQMGNDKSIKCEQNLGHDTMYWYKQDSKKFLKIMFSYNNKELIINETVPNRFSPKSPDKAHLNLHINSLELGDSAVYFCASSQERGEYGYTFGSGTRLTVV.

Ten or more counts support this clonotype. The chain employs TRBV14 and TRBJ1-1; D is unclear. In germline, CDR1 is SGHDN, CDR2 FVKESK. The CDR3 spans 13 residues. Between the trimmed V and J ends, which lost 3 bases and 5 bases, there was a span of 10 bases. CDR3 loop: CASSQSPGTEAFF. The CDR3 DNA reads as TGTGCCAGCAGCCAGAGTCCGGGGACTGAAGCTTTCTTT.

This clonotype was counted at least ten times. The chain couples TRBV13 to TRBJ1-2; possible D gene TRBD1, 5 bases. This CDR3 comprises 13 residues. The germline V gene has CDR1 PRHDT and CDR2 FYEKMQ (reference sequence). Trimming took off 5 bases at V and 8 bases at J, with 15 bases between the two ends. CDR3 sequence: CASSPQGRRGYTF. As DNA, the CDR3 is TGTGCCAGCAGCCCCCAGGGACGGCGGGGCTACACCTTC.

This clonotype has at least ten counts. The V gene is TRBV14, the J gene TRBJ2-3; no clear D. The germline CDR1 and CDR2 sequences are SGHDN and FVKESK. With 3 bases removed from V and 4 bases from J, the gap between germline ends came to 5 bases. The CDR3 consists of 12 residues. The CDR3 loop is CASSQVPDTQYF. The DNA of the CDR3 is TGTGCCAGCAGCCAGGTTCCAGATACGCAGTATTTT.